What follows describes a single T cell receptor beta chain. This clone was counted between two and nine times. The target of this receptor is not known. No much larger clone is present one base from it, and per-base qualities are unavailable. The cohort was made up of approximately 670 healthy bone marrow donors. At the time of sampling, all cohort members were nominally healthy, though unrecorded immune exposures were likely present. The donor was CMV seropositive and belonged to the group of 250 to 300 seropositive cohort members. A peripheral blood sample was collected from each donor, and TCR beta sequencing was performed on peripheral blood mononuclear cells. The Qiagen DNeasy Blood Extraction Kit was used to extract genomic DNA from the blood cell samples. The germline V gene provides CDR1 MNHNS and CDR2 SASEGT. Unmatched junction bases come to 11, with V trimmed by 10 bases and J by 5 bases. The CDR3 runs 14 residues from the cysteine to the phenylalanine. Just CDR3 DNA is preserved here, 42 bases in frame from base 1.

The library was built by means of the immunoSEQ multiplex PCR assay. The multiplex PCR relied on a mix of 60 forward primers for TCR Vbeta segments and 13 reverse primers for TCR Jbeta segments. The CDR3 region of rearranged TCR beta genes was amplified from genomic DNA by a multiplex PCR assay. On the Illumina HiSeq System, the amplified TCR beta libraries were sequenced as 87-base-pair reads. The source study handled its data this way. A later analysis tallied around 80 million unique TCR beta chains across the 640 or so repertoires, and roughly 11 million of those chains were shared by two or more donors. To remove PCR and sequencing errors, raw reads were error-corrected and collapsed into unique sequences using a nearest-neighbor algorithm that merged closely related sequences. V, D and J gene segments were assigned by aligning CDR3 sequences to IMGT reference sequences. Each retained sequence needed at least a six-nucleotide match to both a V gene segment and a J gene segment. A rearrangement was called productive if the CDR3 had no stop codons and remained in frame with V and J, and every other rearrangement was called non-productive. Following IMGT convention, CDR3 was defined as the stretch from the second conserved V-encoded cysteine to the conserved J-encoded phenylalanine. In an earlier analysis of some 550 of the donors, sequences lacking an unambiguous match to a single V gene segment were excluded. In an earlier analysis of a few hundred of the donors, V segments were called functional above 56.7% productive rearrangements and were called segregating when the between-donor standard deviation exceeded 5%. A statistical classification framework was built for diagnosing cytomegalovirus status from the catalog of TCR beta chain sequences. V and J gene assignment, in a later analysis, came from comparing TCR nucleotide sequences with IMGT/GENE-DB human TR gene sequences. Using the TCRdist pipeline, a later analysis assigned CDR3 sequences along with most-parsimonious VDJ recombination scenarios. In a later analysis, each TCR beta chain was defined by its CDR3 amino acid sequence together with its V-gene family, and reads lacking a unique V-gene family were excluded. To address suspected cross-contamination and a sequencing artifact, a later analysis removed roughly 580 highly shared, low-generation-probability nucleotide sequences. In a later analysis, a clonal expansion index was calculated for each public chain from normalized within-repertoire ranks of inferred template counts. In a later analysis, generation probabilities were computed with a VDJ recombination model fitted to out-of-frame rearrangements, and the resulting probabilities were checked against IGoR. Hypergeometric tests were used in a later analysis to score TCR-TCR, TCR-HLA and TCR-CMV co-occurrence, with a repertoire-size bias correction applied to the TCR pairs. In a later analysis, false discovery rates were estimated by permuting HLA or CMV assignments 20 times. A later analysis grouped co-occurring TCRs with DBSCAN, adding TCRdist sequence similarity when clustering within HLA-allele-positive subsets. Co-occurrence clustering excluded repertoires with fewer than 30,000 or more than 120,000 public chains, plus five with anomalous nucleotide sharing. The source is immuneACCESS, and TCRdb retained only in-frame sequences with V and J called. Part of the clones is not carried over; for the studies checked, unresolved V genes explain less than half of this, and the remainder is unexplained. V, J and clone size are taken as reported in that table, and D and trimming were inferred from the DNA itself. This sample has around 150,000 clones in its table, and around four fifths of those were observed once. Together, the top ten hold 9% to 10% of the sample.

These data are taken from a study of cytomegalovirus exposure and HLA in healthy donors (dated by TCRdb to the late 2010s). Background on the whole study: An earlier analysis of some 620 of the donors reported approximately 260 Gb of sequence data and around 100 million unique TCR beta sequences obtained from about 179 million T cells. An early release covering just under 650 HLA-typed donors comprised roughly 300 gigabases of sequencing data and tens of millions of unique TCR sequences. The genetic ancestry cluster associated with self-reported Caucasian donors included roughly four fifths of the approximately 430 genotyped donors. The aim of the study was to test whether cataloging public T cell receptors could identify signatures of past pathogen exposure. The study profiled the T cell repertoires of about 720 subjects by immunosequencing and related them to cytomegalovirus serostatus. In addition to the first cohort of 666 subjects, a separate validation cohort of 120 different subjects was used. To predict cytomegalovirus infection status, the study combined high-throughput TCR immunosequencing, statistical association of individual TCRs with disease status, and machine learning. In a later analysis, previously published TCR beta repertoires from about 640 donors were re-analyzed and high-resolution HLA genotyping was added so that TCR occurrence patterns could be studied. In the later analysis, no new phenotypic data were used to find candidate immune exposures; instead, reliance was placed on TCR beta sequences and their occurrence across donors. To decide whether each TCR beta V gene segment behaved as functional or pseudogenic, an earlier analysis of some 600 of the donors relied on high-throughput TCR beta sequencing. Donor age, sex, ethnicity and CMV serostatus were collected together with the repertoire data. In a later genetic analysis, genome-wide SNP genotypes for about 65% of the roughly 700 donors were used, and that subset was treated as a discovery cohort. Every repertoire in the discovery cohort had been generated on one and the same sequencing platform. HLA typing covered class I and class II loci at four-digit resolution. Typing coverage differed by locus: A, B, C, DRB1 and DQB1 were typed in roughly 620-630 donors, DQA1 in about 510, DPA1 in around 580, and DPB1 in 472. Because of strong linkage in the cohort, roughly five DR-DQ haplotypes were treated as single units for association and clustering. On average, roughly 250,000 unique TCR beta nucleotide sequences were sequenced per donor among a few hundred genotyped donors of the cohort, with 15% to 20% of those sequences being non-productive. Here is what the overall study found, with its caveats: Immune exposure information for the cohort was limited to CMV serostatus. The study gave a list of under 200 TCR beta chains associated with cytomegalovirus. The authors suggested that the approach could potentially be generalized to other disease states and immunological phenotypes. In an earlier analysis of around 500 of the donors, most TCR beta V segments appeared in productive rearrangements about 87% or about 30% of the time, broadly matching IMGT annotations. A further reported finding was that TCR beta sequences accurately predicted the HLA-A and HLA-B alleles for most subjects in the first cohort. Three of the identified cytomegalovirus-associated TCR beta chains were confirmed in vitro to be specific for cytomegalovirus antigens. In a later analysis, over 15,000 TCR beta sequences were associated with specific HLA alleles at a false discovery rate of 0.05. Strong co-occurrence of HLA alleles, especially DR and DQ, made assigning TCR associations to individual alleles difficult. A cluster of highly shared sequence variants was judged likely to represent a technical artifact of the sequencing pipeline. Because the 87-base-pair reads could not distinguish some IMGT-functional V segments, including TRBV6-2 and TRBV6-3, those segments were excluded. Compared with equally common non-associated chains, HLA-associated TCR beta chains in a later analysis were more clonally expanded and had lower generation probabilities. Cytomegalovirus status was reported to be diagnosed by the classifier with high specificity and sensitivity in both the original and validation cohorts. Presence/absence analyses assumed roughly uniform sequencing depth across donors, an assumption that may not hold. In a later analysis, the rate of TCR association differed among HLA loci, with DRB1 alleles having the most associated TCRs and HLA-C alleles having the fewest. In a later genetic analysis, fewer N-insertions in productive TCRs were reported among donors in an Asian-associated ancestry cluster than the roughly 640-donor mean. Correlated functional status among segregating V segments might reflect linkage disequilibrium, but an unknown experimental factor could not be ruled out. Because HLA typing was missing for some donors at each locus, association tests included only the typed subset. According to a later analysis, most CMV-associated TCR beta chains appeared to be HLA-restricted, and the HLA associations seemed to be driven largely by CMV exposure. According to a later analysis, parvovirus B19, influenza, CMV and Epstein-Barr virus appeared linked to several top co-occurrence clusters. Because counts were too low, roughly 17 rarely observed V segments, including chromosome 9 orphons, were left out of the earlier analysis of roughly 600 of the donors. While some public TCRs were present in many individuals, most TCR sequences turned up only very rarely across donors. An association between a missense DCLRE1C variant and V-gene and J-gene trimming of TCR beta chains was found in a later genetic analysis and replicated in an independent cohort. Only TCR beta chains were sequenced in this cohort, and the absence of alpha or paired-chain data limited detectable features.

Sequences were obtained from PBMCs. The TCR was taken from a man aged 18 to 29 in good health and CMV-seropositive. The V gene is TRBV6-1 and the J gene is TRBJ2-7; 10 bases in the middle match TRBD1. In nucleotides, the sequence is TGTGCCACCAATCAGGGGACAGGGGTCCACGAGCAGTACTTC. Protein translation: CATNQGTGVHEQYF.